These 10 T cell receptor beta chains originate from one sample sequenced in a study of T cells after yellow fever vaccination. One entry per CDR3 protein, called by TCRdb with MiXCR from the 5' RACE reads. The data contain roughly 240,000 distinct CDR3 sequences, 6.5% to 7.5% of them singletons. The specimen comprised CD4+ T cells sorted from PBMCs, sampled on the day of the yellow fever booster vaccination. The receptors derive from a man aged 25-45 years who received the YFV17D yellow fever vaccine.

This clonotype was counted between two and nine times. The rearrangement links TRBV28 to TRBJ1-6, with TRBD1 identical over 9 bases. The CDR3 is 16 amino acids. V lost 6 bases, J lost 13 bases, and 16 bases stayed unmatched. Germline V gives CDR1 MDHEN, CDR2 SYDVKM. In DNA form, the CDR3 reads TGTGCCAGCAGCATTCCCGGGACAGGGTTACCCCCTCCCCTCCACTTT. Residues: CASSIPGTGLPPPLHF.

The chain joins TRBV6-5 to TRBJ2-1; possible D gene TRBD2, 5 bases. Trimming removed 2 bases from V and 7 bases from J, with 15 bases in between. This CDR3 has 15 amino acids. Germline-derived CDR1 and CDR2 are MNHEY and SVGAGI. This CDR3 reads CASSYAVALRNEQFF. In nucleotides, the CDR3 is TGTGCCAGCAGTTACGCTGTAGCGTTGCGGAATGAGCAGTTCTTC.

The rearrangement uses TRBV5-4 and TRBJ1-2; 7 bases map to TRBD1. Germline assignment: CDR1 SGHNT and CDR2 YYREEE (reference sequence). The length of the CDR3 is 13 residues. With 4 bases clipped from V and 5 bases from J, the junction kept 5 bases outside the gene matches. The CDR3 nucleotides are TGTGCCAGCAGCGGCGGGACAGCTTATGGCTACACCTTC. Encoded protein: CASSGGTAYGYTF.

The chain recombines TRBV7-3 with TRBJ2-6; D is undetermined. Trimming took off 5 bases at V and 4 bases at J, with 15 bases between the two ends. Germline V gives CDR1 SGHTA, CDR2 FQGTGA. The CDR3 contains 16 residues. Written as DNA, the CDR3 is TGTGCCAGCAGCGTCCCCGGTCCTCTCGGGGCCAACGTCCTGACTTTC. Its protein product is CASSVPGPLGANVLTF. Full variable domain (outside the CDR3, taken from reference TRBV7-3 and TRBJ2-6): GAGVSQTPSNKVTEKGKYVELRCDPISGHTALYWYRQSLGQGPEFLIYFQGTGAADDSGLPNDRFFAVRPEGSVSTLKIQRTERGDSAVYLCASSVPGPLGANVLTFGAGSRLTVL.

The rearrangement joins TRBV29-1 to TRBJ2-1; 9 bases agree with TRBD2. The V and J ends lost 8 bases and 1 base, in that order; junction bases with no gene match: 6. The CDR3 has 14 amino acids. The germline gives CDR1 SQVTM, CDR2 ANQGSEA. DNA for the CDR3: TGCAGCCAGTATAGCGGGAGTTCCTACAATGAGCAGTTCTTC. As protein: CSQYSGSSYNEQFF.

Many counts were recorded for this clonotype. This chain connects TRBV12-3 or TRBV12-4 to TRBJ1-1; D might be TRBD1 (5 bases). Trimming shortened V by 8 bases and J by 1 base, and 14 bases separated the two germline ends. CDR3 size: 14 residues. The CDR3 region has the DNA TGTGCCAGCGTGCCCGGACACTCGAACACTGAAGCTTTCTTT. It encodes CASVPGHSNTEAFF.

This clonotype occurred many times. CDR3 nucleotide sequence: TGTGCCAGCAGTTTAGACCAACTAGCGGGAGTGTACGAGCAGTACTTC. Amino acids: CASSLDQLAGVYEQYF. V gene TRBV28 combines with J gene TRBJ2-7; 11 bases align to TRBD2. V gave up 2 bases and J gave up 4 bases; unmatched junction bases: 7. CDR1 MDHEN and CDR2 SYDVKM come from the germline V gene. The CDR3 has 16 amino acids.

This clonotype was recorded many times. V gene TRBV29-1 combines with J gene TRBJ2-5; D is ambiguous. The V end was cut by 5 bases, the J end by 2 bases, with 12 bases between. The CDR3 covers 13 residues. Germline values: CDR1 SQVTM, CDR2 ANQGSEA. The CDR3: CSVHTALQETQYF. Here the CDR3 DNA reads TGCAGCGTTCACACGGCTCTACAAGAGACCCAGTACTTC.

In this sample, this clonotype turned up many times. The chain carries TRBV5-1 and TRBJ1-6; D remains ambiguous. The CDR3 consists of 10 residues. Germline CDR1 and CDR2: SGHRS and YFSETQ. The V end was cut by 8 bases, the J end by 10 bases, with 7 bases between. The CDR3 DNA reads TGCGCCAGGCTCAGCTCACCCCTCCACTTT. As protein: CARLSSPLHF.

A few counts support this clonotype. The chain couples TRBV20-1 to TRBJ2-3; D gene ambiguous. The CDR3 totals 12 residues. CDR1 DFQATT and CDR2 SNEGSKA come from the germline V gene (reference sequence). Trimming pared 4 bases from V and 0 bases from J, leaving 5 bases between. CDR3 in amino acids: CSAIPSTDTQYF. Written as DNA, the CDR3 is TGCAGTGCTATACCTAGCACAGATACGCAGTATTTT.